This TCR beta chain comes out of a study of T cell responses to AZD1222 COVID-19 vaccine. Study at large: Samples with a second dose at about 4 or about 12 weeks were pooled together. Study findings and constraints: No day 14 peak samples; only post-peak repertoires were characterized. Only a handful of AZD1222 recipients, more than five in all, had baseline seropositivity. Among spike-specific TCRs, nearly half reportedly target unmutated variant regions.

A word on this clone: Its specificity is not known.

CDR1 is MNHNY and CDR2 is SVGAGI in the germline V gene (reference sequence). This CDR3 comprises 14 residues. V shed 4 bases and J shed 3 bases, with 12 bases lying between them. Sequencing used immunoSEQ multiplex PCR; TCRdb keeps in-frame clones, though not all of them. The profile covers around 91,000 clones, with approximately 90% appearing a single time and about 19% taken by the ten largest. The material was peripheral blood, obtained on day 0 of AZD1222 vaccination. This clonotype was sampled from an adult in good health. V gene TRBV6-6 combines with J gene TRBJ2-5; D is possibly TRBD1 (5 bases). CDR3 sequence: CASSSSGWEETQYF. Written as DNA, the CDR3 is TGTGCCAGCAGTTCCTCAGGGTGGGAAGAGACCCAGTACTTC.